This record covers a single TCR beta chain. This record belongs to a study of blood T cell repertoires in COVID-19. Background on the study: Samples came from the United States, Italy and Spain, spanning acute and convalescent COVID-19. PBMCs, B-cell-depleted T cells, or T cells provided the cDNA or gDNA that made up the material.

CDR1 is SGHVS, CDR2 FQNEAQ, per germline. The junction had 2 bases not matched to a gene; V was cut back by 4 bases and J by 6 bases. There are 12 residues in the CDR3. Authors' analysis steps: Reference gene primer amplification yielded estimated nucleated cell counts. The protocol was immunoSEQ multiplex PCR, while the TCRdb copy is restricted to in-frame clones and leaves out a portion. The V and J calls and clone size are taken from that table; D and trimming were inferred from the DNA. The data show 90,000 to 140,000 clones, 65% to 90% seen once. The chain recombines TRBV7-8 with TRBJ1-2; 7 positions agree with TRBD1. This TCR derives from a man aged 50 or older with acute or convalescent COVID-19. Sequencing used peripheral blood. The CDR3 loop is CASSYTGDGYTF. CDR3 in DNA: TGTGCCAGCAGCTATACAGGGGATGGCTACACCTTC.